This T cell receptor beta chain was identified in a study of regulatory T cells in long-lasting Graves disease. Points from the study as a whole: There was favoring of TRBV28, TRBJ1-2 and TRBJ2-5 in persistent disease.

This clonotype has at least ten counts. The antigen remains unidentified. Arm-PCR of CDR3 regions with iRepertoire HTBI primers generated TCR beta libraries. TCRdb reprocessed the multiplex PCR reads with MiXCR, giving one entry per CDR3 protein. In the table there are about 220,000 distinct CDR3 sequences, around 19% of which are singletons. Specified time point: newly diagnosed GD, antithyroid drugs for less than 3 months. PBMC RNA served as the TCR library source. This CDR3 is built from 15 residues. Looked up from germline, CDR1 is LNHDA and CDR2 is SQIVND (reference sequence). The V and J ends lost 6 bases and 0 bases respectively, with 11 bases between them. The same sample was also studied in work on T cells in Graves' hyperthyroidism and ophthalmopathy. That publication notes: Researchers ran a first-round RT-PCR on the TCR CDR3 using the HTBI primer set.

The V gene is TRBV19, the J gene TRBJ2-2, with D hard to call. Sequenced here: peripheral blood mononuclear cells (PBMCs), sampled at new diagnosis, from a patient treated with antithyroid drugs. The clonotype was recovered from a woman aged 30 to 39 with Graves disease. The CDR3 region is CASRADATNTGELFF. CDR3 in DNA: TGTGCCAGTAGGGCAGACGCTACGAACACCGGGGAGCTGTTTTTT. Based on the CDR3 plus reference TRBV19 and TRBJ2-2, the full variable domain is DGGITQSPKYLFRKEGQNVTLSCEQNLNHDAMYWYRQDPGQGLRLIYYSQIVNDFQKGDIAEGYSVSREKKESFPLTVTSAQKNPTAFYLCASRADATNTGELFFGEGSRLTVL.